This TCR beta chain was profiled in a study of OX40 agonist ivuxolimab in advanced cancers. Overall study results and limits: Averaged across samples, CD8+ T cells carried more expanded clones than CD4+ did.

Produced via immunoSEQ multiplex PCR; TCRdb's table is partial and in-frame only. The repertoire holds about 91,000 clones, with around 90% as singletons. Comments on this clone: The antigen is undetermined.

This material consisted of CD4+ or CD8+ T cells sorted from blood, taken in a trial of the OX40 agonist ivuxolimab. The TCR originated in an adult with an advanced solid tumor such as melanoma, head and neck, liver or kidney cancer.

This CDR3 reads CASSEGGLPGNNEQFF. The DNA for the CDR3 is TGTGCCAGCAGTGAAGGGGGCCTTCCCGGCAACAATGAGCAGTTCTTC. The chain couples TRBV25-1 to TRBJ2-1, with TRBD1 as a possible D gene (6 bases). Trimming left V 2 bases short and J 5 bases short, with 16 bases between. Per germline, CDR1 MGHDK and CDR2 SYGVNS. The CDR3 loop spans 16 amino acids.